These T cell receptor beta chains were read from a single sample in a study of regulatory T cells in long-lasting Graves disease. TCRdb reprocessed the multiplex PCR reads with MiXCR, giving one entry per CDR3 protein. Of about 560,000 distinct CDR3 sequences in the sample, about 16% were seen once. The same specimen was also included in a second study, on T cells in Graves' hyperthyroidism and ophthalmopathy.

Sample: peripheral blood mononuclear cells (PBMCs), taken at new diagnosis, from a patient treated with antithyroid drugs. These receptors were obtained from a man between 18 and 29 years old with Graves disease. Both conserved end residues are part of each CDR3. The D gene is left open where the match is weak. Size is omitted from some rows. Given values are once, few, many or a class for expanded clones.

d_gene: NA; abundance: many; j_gene: TRBJ2-3; v_gene: TRBV11-2; CDR3nt: TGTGCCAGCAACCTGCTCACCGTGAGAGATACGCAGTATTTT; CDR3aa: CASNLLTVRDTQYF
d_gene: NA; abundance: many; j_gene: TRBJ1-5; v_gene: TRBV28; CDR3nt: TGTGCCAGCAGTCGCCTGGCATTTAGCAATCAGCCCCAGCATTTT; CDR3aa: CASSRLAFSNQPQHF
d_gene: TRBD1; abundance: few; j_gene: TRBJ1-4; v_gene: TRBV5-6; CDR3nt: TGTGCCAGCAGCTCGAACAGGGGGCGACTGTTTTTT; CDR3aa: CASSSNRGRLFF
d_gene: TRBD2; abundance: NA; j_gene: TRBJ2-7; v_gene: TRBV7-9; CDR3nt: TGTGCCAGCAGCTCCTCCCTAAGCGGGAGATTGTACGAGCAGTACTTC; CDR3aa: CASSSSLSGRLYEQYF
d_gene: NA; abundance: NA; j_gene: TRBJ1-2; v_gene: TRBV6-1; CDR3nt: TGTGCCAGCAGGGACGGGGGGCGAGTCTATGGCTACACCTTC; CDR3aa: CASRDGGRVYGYTF
d_gene: NA; abundance: few; j_gene: TRBJ2-5; v_gene: TRBV11-2; CDR3nt: TGTGCCAGCAGCTTAGGCGGGACTCAATGGGAGACCCAGTACTTC; CDR3aa: CASSLGGTQWETQYF
d_gene: NA; abundance: NA; j_gene: TRBJ2-2; v_gene: TRBV6-2/TRBV6-3; CDR3nt: TGTGCCAGCAGTTTCAGGGAAGACGGGGAGCTGTTTTTT; CDR3aa: CASSFREDGELFF
d_gene: NA; abundance: many; j_gene: TRBJ2-1; v_gene: TRBV5-1; CDR3nt: TGCGCCAGCAGCTTGGGCAGTGGGGCAGGCCGCAATGAGCAGTTCTTC; CDR3aa: CASSLGSGAGRNEQFF
d_gene: NA; abundance: many; j_gene: TRBJ2-5; v_gene: TRBV20-1; CDR3nt: TGCAGTGCTAGAGCCAACCCTGGGCCAGAGACCCAGTACTTC; CDR3aa: CSARANPGPETQYF
d_gene: NA; abundance: many; j_gene: TRBJ2-7; v_gene: TRBV2; CDR3nt: TGTGCCAGCACCGACCGTGTAGGGCCCGAGCAGTACTTC; CDR3aa: CASTDRVGPEQYF
d_gene: TRBD2; abundance: NA; j_gene: TRBJ2-1; v_gene: TRBV13; CDR3nt: TGTGCCAGCAGCCCAATTGCAGCGGGAGGTAATGAGCAGTTCTTC; CDR3aa: CASSPIAAGGNEQFF
d_gene: NA; abundance: NA; j_gene: TRBJ2-3; v_gene: TRBV5-1; CDR3nt: TGCGCCAGCAGCTTGGATCCCAGCGGAGATTCTAGCACAGATACGCAGTATTTT; CDR3aa: CASSLDPSGDSSTDTQYF
d_gene: TRBD1; abundance: many; j_gene: TRBJ1-2; v_gene: TRBV6-5; CDR3nt: TGTGCCAGCAGTTACGTCCGGACAGGGGGAAACTATGGCTACACCTTC; CDR3aa: CASSYVRTGGNYGYTF
d_gene: NA; abundance: few; j_gene: TRBJ1-3; v_gene: TRBV12-3/TRBV12-4; CDR3nt: TGTGCCAGCACCCGCAAGGATCCGGGTGGAAACACCATATATTTT; CDR3aa: CASTRKDPGGNTIYF
d_gene: NA; abundance: few; j_gene: TRBJ2-5; v_gene: TRBV20-1; CDR3nt: TGCAGTGCCAGAGGGGGCGGGGGACAAGAGACCCAGTACTTC; CDR3aa: CSARGGGGQETQYF
d_gene: TRBD1; abundance: few; j_gene: TRBJ1-4; v_gene: TRBV7-9; CDR3nt: TGTGCCAGCAGCTTCGCAGGGGGACCAACTAATGAAAAACTGTTTTTT; CDR3aa: CASSFAGGPTNEKLFF
d_gene: NA; abundance: many; j_gene: TRBJ2-7; v_gene: TRBV14; CDR3nt: TGTGCCAGCAGCCAAGAGAAGGCGACCTACGAGCAGTACTTC; CDR3aa: CASSQEKATYEQYF
d_gene: NA; abundance: NA; j_gene: TRBJ2-5; v_gene: TRBV29-1; CDR3nt: TGCGGACCACCCGTTGGGGGGCTCCAAGAGACCCAGTACTTC; CDR3aa: CGPPVGGLQETQYF
d_gene: TRBD2; abundance: many; j_gene: TRBJ2-3; v_gene: TRBV12-3/TRBV12-4; CDR3nt: TGTGCCAGCAGTTTTGGACTAGCGGGAGTTGGGGCCCTGGGGGATACGCAGTATTTT; CDR3aa: CASSFGLAGVGALGDTQYF
d_gene: NA; abundance: few; j_gene: TRBJ2-1; v_gene: TRBV19; CDR3nt: TGTGCCAGTAGTATCTCTAAACTTACCTACAATGAGCAGTTCTTC; CDR3aa: CASSISKLTYNEQFF
d_gene: TRBD1; abundance: NA; j_gene: TRBJ1-2; v_gene: TRBV6-1; CDR3nt: TGTGCCAGCAGTGACTACCCTAGGACAGGGAGGATTGGCTACACCTTC; CDR3aa: CASSDYPRTGRIGYTF
d_gene: NA; abundance: few; j_gene: TRBJ2-2; v_gene: TRBV29-1; CDR3nt: TGCAGCGTTGCCGTCCCGGGTGGTAGAGACACCGGGGAGCTGTTTTTT; CDR3aa: CSVAVPGGRDTGELFF
d_gene: NA; abundance: few; j_gene: TRBJ1-1; v_gene: TRBV9; CDR3nt: TGTGCCAGCAGCCCGCCGGGGGACTCACGGGCTTTCTTT; CDR3aa: CASSPPGDSRAFF
d_gene: NA; abundance: NA; j_gene: TRBJ2-5; v_gene: TRBV19; CDR3nt: TGTGCCAGCATACAGGTTCACCAAGAGACCCAGTACTTC; CDR3aa: CASIQVHQETQYF
d_gene: NA; abundance: NA; j_gene: TRBJ2-7; v_gene: TRBV2; CDR3nt: TGTGCCAGCAGCCGGGACGCCGCCTACGAGCAGTACTTC; CDR3aa: CASSRDAAYEQYF
d_gene: TRBD2; abundance: many; j_gene: TRBJ2-5; v_gene: TRBV7-9; CDR3nt: TGTGCCAGCAGCCCAGGCGCGCTAGCGGGGGCCCAAGAGACCCAGTACTTC; CDR3aa: CASSPGALAGAQETQYF
d_gene: NA; abundance: few; j_gene: TRBJ1-1; v_gene: TRBV27; CDR3nt: TGTGCCAGCAGGCCCCTGGGGGGGGGGAACACTGAAGCTTTCTTT; CDR3aa: CASRPLGGGNTEAFF
d_gene: NA; abundance: few; j_gene: TRBJ1-1; v_gene: TRBV9; CDR3nt: TGTGCCAGCAGCGTAGGGGTAGCGAACACTGAAGCTTTCTTT; CDR3aa: CASSVGVANTEAFF
d_gene: NA; abundance: NA; j_gene: TRBJ1-5; v_gene: TRBV28; CDR3nt: TGTGCCAGCAGTTTTTCAGGGATGAATAGCAATCAGCCCCAGCATTTT; CDR3aa: CASSFSGMNSNQPQHF
d_gene: TRBD1; abundance: NA; j_gene: TRBJ2-1; v_gene: TRBV28; CDR3nt: TGTGCCAGCAGTTTTTTGACAGGGATTAGATACAATGAGCAGTTCTTC; CDR3aa: CASSFLTGIRYNEQFF
d_gene: NA; abundance: NA; j_gene: TRBJ1-5; v_gene: TRBV6-1; CDR3nt: TGTGCCAGCAGTCCTAGCGCGGCAGGGAACAATCAGCCCCAGCATTTT; CDR3aa: CASSPSAAGNNQPQHF
d_gene: TRBD1; abundance: many; j_gene: TRBJ2-7; v_gene: TRBV29-1; CDR3nt: TGCAGCGTTGTGGTACAGGGGTTCGAGGGCGAGCAGTACTTC; CDR3aa: CSVVVQGFEGEQYF
d_gene: NA; abundance: many; j_gene: TRBJ1-1; v_gene: TRBV29-1; CDR3nt: TGCAGCGCCTCTAATCCTCGGGGGACTGAAGCTTTCTTT; CDR3aa: CSASNPRGTEAFF
d_gene: TRBD2; abundance: NA; j_gene: TRBJ2-1; v_gene: TRBV7-2; CDR3nt: TGTGCCAGCAGCCAAAGATTAGCGGGCTACAATGAGCAGTTCTTC; CDR3aa: CASSQRLAGYNEQFF
d_gene: TRBD2; abundance: NA; j_gene: TRBJ2-1; v_gene: TRBV20-1; CDR3nt: TGCAGTGCAGACGGACTAGCGGGAGGCGATACCAATGAGCAGTTCTTC; CDR3aa: CSADGLAGGDTNEQFF
d_gene: TRBD1; abundance: many; j_gene: TRBJ1-2; v_gene: TRBV5-6; CDR3nt: TGTGCCAGCGGCTTTAGGACAGGGGCCTATGGCTACACCTTC; CDR3aa: CASGFRTGAYGYTF
d_gene: TRBD1; abundance: many; j_gene: TRBJ2-7; v_gene: TRBV5-6; CDR3nt: TGTGCCAGCAGCTTTATACCCCAGGGGGCCCACGAGCAGTACTTC; CDR3aa: CASSFIPQGAHEQYF
d_gene: NA; abundance: many; j_gene: TRBJ2-1; v_gene: TRBV20-1; CDR3nt: TGCAGTGCTAAAAGCGTCGCGGGAAGAAGGTATGAGCAGTTCTTC; CDR3aa: CSAKSVAGRRYEQFF
d_gene: NA; abundance: NA; j_gene: TRBJ1-5; v_gene: TRBV4-1; CDR3nt: TGCGCCAGCAGCCACGGTAGCAGGGGAGGGCAGCCCCAGCATTTT; CDR3aa: CASSHGSRGGQPQHF
d_gene: NA; abundance: few; j_gene: TRBJ1-2; v_gene: TRBV19; CDR3nt: TGTGCCAGTAGTACCCGGGGGCGAGGCTACACCTTC; CDR3aa: CASSTRGRGYTF
d_gene: NA; abundance: many; j_gene: TRBJ1-2; v_gene: TRBV7-9; CDR3nt: TGTGCCAGCAGCTTAGCCGGGGATGGCTACACCTTC; CDR3aa: CASSLAGDGYTF
d_gene: NA; abundance: few; j_gene: TRBJ2-5; v_gene: TRBV6-5; CDR3nt: TGTGCCAGCAGTTACCCGACAGAGCCAGATCCGGAGCGGGAGACCCAGTACTTC; CDR3aa: CASSYPTEPDPERETQYF
d_gene: NA; abundance: NA; j_gene: TRBJ1-2; v_gene: TRBV7-9; CDR3nt: TGTGCCAACACAGGAGCGGTCAACTATGGCTACACCTTC; CDR3aa: CANTGAVNYGYTF
d_gene: TRBD1; abundance: NA; j_gene: TRBJ2-7; v_gene: TRBV5-1; CDR3nt: TGCGCCAGCAGACCGGACAGGGATTCCCACGAGCAGTACTTC; CDR3aa: CASRPDRDSHEQYF
d_gene: TRBD2; abundance: many; j_gene: TRBJ2-3; v_gene: TRBV9; CDR3nt: TGTGCCAGCAGCGTGACTAGCGGGAGGGCCCCAGATACGCAGTATTTT; CDR3aa: CASSVTSGRAPDTQYF
d_gene: TRBD2; abundance: many; j_gene: TRBJ2-1; v_gene: TRBV7-3; CDR3nt: TGTGCCAGCAGCTTAACCCGGACTAGCGGGAGGGAGCAGTTCTTC; CDR3aa: CASSLTRTSGREQFF
d_gene: NA; abundance: few; j_gene: TRBJ1-3; v_gene: TRBV6-1; CDR3nt: TGTGCCAGCAGTGAGGGCAACCGAAACACCATATATTTT; CDR3aa: CASSEGNRNTIYF
d_gene: TRBD2; abundance: many; j_gene: TRBJ2-5; v_gene: TRBV20-1; CDR3nt: TGCAGTGCTAGAGCCGCTAGCGGGACTAGTGAGACCCAGTACTTC; CDR3aa: CSARAASGTSETQYF
d_gene: NA; abundance: many; j_gene: TRBJ2-1; v_gene: TRBV6-1; CDR3nt: TGTGCCAGCAGCCCCCAGGGCGGGTCCTACAATGAGCAGTTCTTC; CDR3aa: CASSPQGGSYNEQFF
d_gene: NA; abundance: many; j_gene: TRBJ2-7; v_gene: TRBV12-3/TRBV12-4; CDR3nt: TGTGCCAGCAGTTTTAACCACGGGGATTACGAGCAGTACTTC; CDR3aa: CASSFNHGDYEQYF
d_gene: NA; abundance: NA; j_gene: TRBJ2-7; v_gene: TRBV20-1; CDR3nt: TGCAGTGCTAGATGGGTCAGGAGCTCCTACGAGCAGTACTTC; CDR3aa: CSARWVRSSYEQYF
d_gene: TRBD2; abundance: NA; j_gene: TRBJ2-1; v_gene: TRBV15; CDR3nt: TGTGCCACCAGCAGAGATTTGGGACTAGCGGGAGCTTGGGCGCAGTTCTTC; CDR3aa: CATSRDLGLAGAWAQFF
d_gene: TRBD2; abundance: many; j_gene: TRBJ2-7; v_gene: TRBV12-3/TRBV12-4; CDR3nt: TGTGCCAGCAGATGGACTAGCGGGACCTACGAGCAGTACTTC; CDR3aa: CASRWTSGTYEQYF
d_gene: NA; abundance: many; j_gene: TRBJ2-7; v_gene: TRBV12-5; CDR3nt: TGTGCTAGCTCCACCCGGGACTACGAGCAGTACTTC; CDR3aa: CASSTRDYEQYF
d_gene: TRBD1; abundance: NA; j_gene: TRBJ2-1; v_gene: TRBV6-1; CDR3nt: TGTGCCAGCTTCGGACAGGGTTACAATGAGCAGTTCTTC; CDR3aa: CASFGQGYNEQFF
d_gene: TRBD2; abundance: NA; j_gene: TRBJ2-7; v_gene: TRBV6-1; CDR3nt: TGTGCCACCATAGTCCCTAGCGGGGGGCTCTACGAGCAGTACTTC; CDR3aa: CATIVPSGGLYEQYF
d_gene: NA; abundance: few; j_gene: TRBJ1-1; v_gene: TRBV6-4; CDR3nt: TGCACCACGCGGGGGGAGGGCACTGAAGCTTTCTTT; CDR3aa: CTTRGEGTEAFF
d_gene: NA; abundance: many; j_gene: TRBJ2-7; v_gene: TRBV3-1; CDR3nt: TGTGCCAGCAGCCCTTCAGGGGGGGAGCAGTACTTC; CDR3aa: CASSPSGGEQYF
d_gene: NA; abundance: few; j_gene: TRBJ2-7; v_gene: TRBV6-5; CDR3nt: TGTGCCAGCAGTTACTCTTTACCACAGGGCGAGCAGTACTTC; CDR3aa: CASSYSLPQGEQYF
d_gene: NA; abundance: many; j_gene: TRBJ2-5; v_gene: TRBV5-4; CDR3nt: TGTGCCAGCAGCCTTTGGGGGACTCAGAATACCCAGTACTTC; CDR3aa: CASSLWGTQNTQYF